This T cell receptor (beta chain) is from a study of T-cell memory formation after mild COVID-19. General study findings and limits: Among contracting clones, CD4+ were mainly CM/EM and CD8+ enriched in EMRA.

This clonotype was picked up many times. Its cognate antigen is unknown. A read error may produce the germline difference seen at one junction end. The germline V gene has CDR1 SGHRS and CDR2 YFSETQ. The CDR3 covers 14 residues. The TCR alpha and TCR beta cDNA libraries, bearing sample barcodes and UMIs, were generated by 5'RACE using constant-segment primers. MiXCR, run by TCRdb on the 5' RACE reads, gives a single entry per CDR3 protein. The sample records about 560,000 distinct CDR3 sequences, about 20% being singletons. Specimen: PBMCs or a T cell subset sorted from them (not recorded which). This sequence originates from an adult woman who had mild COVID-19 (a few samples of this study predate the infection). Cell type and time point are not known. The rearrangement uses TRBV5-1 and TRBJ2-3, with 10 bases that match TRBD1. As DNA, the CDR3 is TGTGCCAGCAGCTCGGGACAGGGGACAGATACGCAGTATTTT. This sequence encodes CASSSGQGTDTQYF.